These T cell receptor beta chains were read from a single sample in a study of cytomegalovirus exposure and HLA in healthy donors. TCRdb's table, derived via immunoSEQ multiplex PCR, lists solely in-frame clones and lacks some. The sample carries some 120,000 clones, about four fifths recorded once. Material for sequencing was PBMCs. The receptors originated from a man aged 25-45 years in good health and CMV-seropositive. Both conserved end residues are part of each CDR3. D genes are given only for firm matches. Size is stated for part of the rows, as once, few or many counts, or as a class when the clone is expanded.

- | - | TRBJ1-1 | TRBV5-1 | CASSLGGGGGTEAFF | TGCGCCAGCAGCTTGGGGGGGGGAGGTGGGACTGAAGCTTTCTTT
- | - | TRBJ2-3 | TRBV14 | CASSQVSTDTQYF | TGTGCCAGCAGCCAAGTAAGCACAGATACGCAGTATTTT
- | - | TRBJ1-1 | TRBV28 | CASRIGTLNTEAFF | TGTGCCAGCAGGATAGGGACACTGAACACTGAAGCCTTCTTT
- | TRBD2 | TRBJ2-7 | TRBV7-9 | CASSLVLAGGEQYF | TGTGCCAGCAGCCTCGTGTTAGCGGGAGGCGAGCAGTACTTC
- | - | TRBJ2-1 | TRBV5-4 | CASSDRLGSYNEQFF | TGTGCCAGCAGCGATCGACTAGGCTCTTACAATGAGCAGTTCTTC
- | - | TRBJ2-3 | TRBV7-9 | CASSSPVRDTQYF | TGTGCCAGCAGCTCGCCGGTCCGGGATACGCAGTATTTT
- | TRBD1 | TRBJ1-2 | TRBV28 | CASSPRKHRDRGRYGYTF | TGTGCCAGCAGTCCCCGGAAACACCGGGACAGGGGACGTTATGGCTACACCTTC
- | TRBD1 | TRBJ2-2 | TRBV9 | CASTQTGSNTGELFF | TGTGCCAGCACCCAGACAGGGTCTAACACCGGGGAGCTGTTTTTT
once | TRBD2 | TRBJ2-7 | TRBV6-1 | CASSLLAGGDYEQYF | TGTGCCAGCAGTCTACTAGCGGGGGGCGACTACGAGCAGTACTTC
- | TRBD2 | TRBJ2-7 | TRBV4-2 | CASSQVGTSGSYEQYF | TGTGCCAGCAGCCAGGTAGGGACTAGCGGGAGCTACGAGCAGTACTTC
- | - | TRBJ1-1 | TRBV7-9 | CASSANSNTEAFF | TGTGCCAGCAGCGCCAACTCGAACACTGAAGCTTTCTTT
few | TRBD1 | TRBJ1-2 | TRBV7-3 | CASSSGQAPGYTF | TGTGCCAGCAGCTCGGGACAGGCCCCTGGCTACACCTTC
- | TRBD2 | TRBJ2-2 | TRBV4-3 | CASSQDIAGRSGELFF | TGCGCCAGCAGCCAAGATATAGCGGGGAGGTCCGGGGAGCTGTTTTTT
- | - | TRBJ1-6 | TRBV5-4 | CASSLVSGSYNSPLHF | TGTGCCAGCAGCTTGGTTTCGGGTTCCTATAATTCACCCCTCCACTTT
- | - | TRBJ1-6 | TRBV10-3 | CAISLGRTRDNSPLHF | TGTGCCATCAGTTTAGGGAGGACCAGAGATAATTCACCCCTCCACTTT
- | TRBD2 | TRBJ2-7 | TRBV28 | CASSFLGKRENYEQYF | TGTGCCAGCAGTTTTCTTGGCAAGCGGGAGAACTACGAGCAGTACTTC
- | - | TRBJ2-5 | TRBV19 | CASAPIWGLEKETQYF | TGTGCCAGCGCGCCCATCTGGGGGCTGGAGAAAGAGACCCAGTACTTC
few | TRBD1 | TRBJ2-1 | TRBV10-2 | CASTPLDRDDEQFF | TGCGCCAGCACACCCCTGGACAGGGACGATGAGCAGTTCTTC
- | - | TRBJ1-2 | TRBV6-6 | CASSYNDRPEGYTF | TGTGCCAGCAGTTACAATGACAGGCCAGAGGGCTACACCTTC
- | TRBD1 | TRBJ1-4 | TRBV11-2 | CASSRQGWKLFF | TGTGCCAGCAGTCGACAGGGCTGGAAACTGTTTTTT
- | - | TRBJ1-3 | TRBV4-3 | CASSRQGTGNTIYF | TGCGCCAGCAGCCGACAAGGAACTGGAAACACCATATATTTT
- | - | TRBJ1-2 | TRBV15 | CATSRGERGYTF | TGTGCCACCAGCAGAGGAGAGAGGGGCTACACCTTC
- | TRBD1 | TRBJ1-2 | TRBV27 | CASGYGTGGIYGYTF | TGTGCCAGCGGGTACGGGACAGGGGGAATCTATGGCTACACCTTC
few | TRBD1 | TRBJ1-1 | TRBV4-2 | CASSQDRVQNTEAFF | TGTGCCAGCAGCCAGGACAGGGTACAGAACACTGAAGCTTTCTTT
few | TRBD1 | TRBJ2-1 | TRBV5-1 | CASKYQGAGSYNEQFF | TGCGCCAGCAAGTATCAGGGGGCGGGATCCTACAATGAGCAGTTCTTC
- | TRBD2 | TRBJ2-3 | TRBV29-1 | CSDVAGISTDTQYF | TGCAGCGATGTAGCGGGAATTAGCACAGATACGCAGTATTTT
- | - | TRBJ2-2 | TRBV5-5 | CASSSRGYNTGELFF | TGTGCCAGCAGCTCCAGGGGTTACAACACCGGGGAGCTGTTTTTT
- | - | TRBJ1-1 | TRBV30 | CAWSVWQGSSEAFF | TGTGCCTGGAGTGTGTGGCAGGGAAGCTCTGAAGCTTTCTTT
- | TRBD1 | TRBJ1-1 | TRBV5-1 | CASSPQTGWDTEAFF | TGCGCCAGCAGCCCCCAGACAGGGTGGGACACTGAAGCTTTCTTT
- | TRBD1 | TRBJ1-5 | TRBV5-8 | CASSTHRGPDQPQHF | TGTGCCAGCAGCACACACAGGGGGCCGGATCAGCCCCAGCATTTT
- | - | TRBJ1-5 | TRBV7-5 | CARSPHTLIGQPQHF | TGTGCCAGAAGCCCCCACACGTTAATCGGGCAGCCCCAGCATTTT
- | TRBD2 | TRBJ2-2 | TRBV29-1 | CSVVGRENTGELFF | TGCAGCGTTGTTGGGAGGGAGAACACCGGGGAGCTGTTTTTT
- | TRBD2 | TRBJ2-3 | TRBV7-9 | CSSSLTSGGTDTQYF | TGTTCCAGCAGCTTGACTAGCGGGGGCACAGATACGCAGTATTTT
- | TRBD2 | TRBJ2-7 | TRBV19 | CATRRLAGSYEQYF | TGTGCCACCCGAAGACTAGCGGGGTCCTACGAGCAGTACTTC
- | TRBD1 | TRBJ2-3 | TRBV2 | CASRGQHTDTQYF | TGTGCCAGCAGGGGACAGCACACAGATACGCAGTATTTT
- | TRBD1 | TRBJ1-1 | TRBV7-9 | CSSSSGRDRENTEAFF | TGTTCCAGCAGCTCTGGTCGGGACAGGGAGAACACTGAAGCTTTCTTT
few | - | TRBJ2-3 | TRBV5-1 | CASSLLQGDADTQYF | TGCGCCAGCAGCCTGCTACAGGGTGACGCAGATACGCAGTATTTT
- | - | TRBJ1-5 | TRBV30 | CAWRQEGQPQHF | TGTGCCTGGAGACAGGAAGGTCAGCCCCAGCATTTT
once | - | TRBJ2-1 | TRBV5-5 | CASSFRGPYNEQFF | TGTGCCAGCAGCTTTCGAGGTCCCTACAATGAGCAGTTCTTC
- | - | TRBJ2-3 | TRBV10-3 | CAIRGTTQRTDTQYF | TGTGCCATTAGGGGAACGACTCAACGCACAGATACGCAGTATTTT
- | TRBD1 | TRBJ2-7 | TRBV28 | CASSGGTGVHEQYF | TGTGCCAGCAGCGGCGGGACAGGGGTCCACGAGCAGTACTTC
- | - | TRBJ2-1 | TRBV15 | CATSRGLSDNEQFF | TGTGCCACCAGCAGAGGACTATCCGACAATGAGCAGTTCTTC
- | - | TRBJ2-3 | TRBV6-5 | CASSYSLPEDTQYF | TGTGCCAGCAGTTACTCTCTCCCAGAAGATACGCAGTATTTT
- | TRBD2 | TRBJ2-3 | TRBV11-3 | CASSPRGRGREGTDTQYF | TGTGCCAGCAGCCCCCGGGGCCGGGGGCGGGAGGGCACAGATACGCAGTATTTT
few | - | TRBJ2-5 | TRBV5-4 | CASSPEVQGETQYF | TGTGCCAGCAGCCCAGAGGTTCAGGGAGAGACCCAGTACTTC
few | TRBD2 | TRBJ2-3 | TRBV6-1 | CASSYGGGANTQYF | TGTGCCAGCAGTTATGGCGGGGGGGCCAATACGCAGTATTTT
- | - | TRBJ1-4 | TRBV11-3 | CASSRRGGATNEKLFF | TGTGCCAGCAGCCGGAGGGGGGGTGCAACTAATGAAAAACTGTTTTTT
- | TRBD1 | TRBJ2-7 | TRBV30 | CAWSVTSGTAPKSYF | TGTGCCTGGAGTGTGACCTCCGGGACAGCCCCTAAGTCGTACTTC
- | TRBD1 | TRBJ1-2 | TRBV7-3 | CASSRPFSTTGDRGYTF | TGTGCCAGCAGTCGTCCCTTTTCGACAACAGGGGACCGGGGCTACACCTTC
- | - | TRBJ2-3 | TRBV6-5 | CASRPGLLETDTQYF | TGTGCCAGCAGACCCGGACTGCTAGAGACAGATACGCAGTATTTT
- | TRBD1 | TRBJ1-2 | TRBV7-2 | CASRKTGTNYGYTF | TGTGCCAGCAGGAAGACAGGGACTAACTATGGCTACACCTTC
- | TRBD2 | TRBJ2-3 | TRBV12-5 | CASGLVSGEGFADTQYF | TGTGCTAGTGGTTTGGTATCGGGGGAGGGCTTCGCAGATACGCAGTATTTT
- | - | TRBJ1-1 | TRBV6-5 | CASSYNRESMNTEAFF | TGTGCCAGCAGTTACAATCGGGAATCCATGAACACTGAAGCTTTCTTT
few | TRBD1 | TRBJ1-5 | TRBV30 | CAWRKQGLNQPQHF | TGTGCCTGGAGAAAACAGGGGCTTAATCAGCCCCAGCATTTT
once | - | TRBJ2-6 | TRBV14 | CASSRRQVAGANVLTF | TGTGCCAGCAGCCGGCGACAGGTGGCTGGGGCCAACGTCCTGACTTTC
once | - | TRBJ1-5 | TRBV5-6 | CASSLGRPFNQPQHF | TGTGCCAGCAGCTTGGGGAGGCCTTTCAATCAGCCCCAGCATTTT
- | - | TRBJ1-2 | TRBV4-2 | CASSPPQVNYGYTF | TGTGCCAGCAGCCCTCCACAGGTGAACTATGGCTACACCTTC
once | - | TRBJ1-4 | TRBV18 | CASSPLAAGLNEKLFF | TGTGCCAGCTCACCTCTAGCGGCAGGGCTCAATGAAAAACTGTTTTTT